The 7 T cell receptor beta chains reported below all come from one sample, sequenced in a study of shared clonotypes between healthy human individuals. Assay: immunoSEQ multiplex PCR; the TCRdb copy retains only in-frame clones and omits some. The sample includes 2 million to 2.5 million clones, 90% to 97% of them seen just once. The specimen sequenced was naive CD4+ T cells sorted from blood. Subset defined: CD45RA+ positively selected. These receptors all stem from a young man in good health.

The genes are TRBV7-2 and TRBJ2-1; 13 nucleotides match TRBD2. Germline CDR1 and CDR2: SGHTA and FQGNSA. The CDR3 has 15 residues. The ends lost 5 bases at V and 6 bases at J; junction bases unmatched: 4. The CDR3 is CASSLLAGGFNEQFF. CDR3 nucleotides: TGTGCCAGCAGCCTACTAGCGGGAGGGTTCAATGAGCAGTTCTTC.

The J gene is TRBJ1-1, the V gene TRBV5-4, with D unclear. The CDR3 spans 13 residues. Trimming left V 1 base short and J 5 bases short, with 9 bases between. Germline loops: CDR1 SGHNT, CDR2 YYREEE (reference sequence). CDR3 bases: TGTGCCAGCAGCTTGCCCGGGTGGACTGAAGCTTTCTTT. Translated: CASSLPGWTEAFF.

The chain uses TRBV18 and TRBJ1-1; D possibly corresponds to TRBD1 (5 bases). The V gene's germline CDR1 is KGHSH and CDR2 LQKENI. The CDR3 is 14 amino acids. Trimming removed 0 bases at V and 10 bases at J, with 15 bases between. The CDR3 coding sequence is TGTGCCAGCTCACCACCGTTTTCCGACAGTCGAGCTTTCTTT. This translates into CASSPPFSDSRAFF.

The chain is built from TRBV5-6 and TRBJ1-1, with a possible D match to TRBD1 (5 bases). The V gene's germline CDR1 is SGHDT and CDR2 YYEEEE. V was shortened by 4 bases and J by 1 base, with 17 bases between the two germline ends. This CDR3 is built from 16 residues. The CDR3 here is CASSQFQRGPNTEAFF. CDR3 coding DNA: TGTGCCAGCAGCCAATTCCAAAGGGGCCCGAACACTGAAGCTTTCTTT.

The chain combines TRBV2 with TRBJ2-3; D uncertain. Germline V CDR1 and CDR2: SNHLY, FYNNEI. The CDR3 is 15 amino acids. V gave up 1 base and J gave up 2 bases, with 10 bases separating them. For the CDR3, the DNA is TGTGCCAGCAGTGAAGGGGCACAGTACACAGATACGCAGTATTTT. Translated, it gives CASSEGAQYTDTQYF.

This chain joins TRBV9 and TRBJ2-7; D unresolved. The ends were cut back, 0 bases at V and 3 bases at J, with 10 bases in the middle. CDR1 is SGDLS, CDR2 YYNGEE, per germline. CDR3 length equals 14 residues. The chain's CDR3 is CASSVAPHSYEQYF. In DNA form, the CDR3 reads TGTGCCAGCAGCGTAGCTCCCCATAGCTACGAGCAGTACTTC.

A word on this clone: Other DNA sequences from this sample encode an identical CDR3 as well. The CDR3 sequence: CAISPRGETQYF. The DNA of the CDR3 is TGTGCCATCAGCCCCCGTGGGGAGACCCAGTACTTC. The chain couples TRBV10-3 to TRBJ2-5; D call uncertain. Trimming stripped 6 bases from V and 5 bases from J, with 10 bases between. In germline, CDR1 is ENHRY, CDR2 SYGVKD. This CDR3 is built from 12 residues.